Listed below are T cell receptor beta chains from one sample, sequenced in a study of Ad26.COV2.S vaccination and SARS-CoV-2 variants. Sequencing was performed with immunoSEQ multiplex PCR; in TCRdb, only in-frame clones are kept and a portion is missing. In the table there are around 94,000 clones, roughly 80% of which are singletons. Source: peripheral blood, taken after recovery from COVID-19. The receptors come from a human donor who had recovered from COVID-19. Each CDR3 is given with its conserved first and last residue. Fields, in order: V gene, J gene, CDR3 protein.

>TRBV18|TRBJ2-1
CASSPNRDRFSEQFF
>TRBV2|TRBJ1-2
CASSLGTPNYGYTF
>TRBV19|TRBJ2-5
CASSIWGGLQETQYF
>TRBV19|TRBJ1-1
CASSTVLNTEAFF
>TRBV5-1|TRBJ1-3
CASSFSSEEPGNTIYF
>TRBV30|TRBJ2-7
CAWSVSGGEQYF
>TRBV27|TRBJ1-5
CASSPSFRGRDQPQHF
>TRBV29-1|TRBJ1-2
CSVKTGVGYTF
>TRBV5-1|TRBJ2-2
CASSSSQNTGELFF
>TRBV30|TRBJ1-4
CAWSATGLLEKLFF
>TRBV29-1|TRBJ1-2
CSAWTDPEVYGYTF
>TRBV20-1|TRBJ1-1
CSARMNTEAFF
>TRBV7-9|TRBJ2-5
CASSSRSETQYF
>TRBV28|TRBJ1-1
CASSLFSPSEAFF
>TRBV7-2|TRBJ2-5
CASSSRGGWHQETQYF
>TRBV7-9|TRBJ2-7
CASSPRTGKGSYEQYF
>TRBV15|TRBJ2-3
CATSNKLLAGGTDTQYF
>TRBV10-3|TRBJ2-7
CAISENEGYEQYF
>TRBV12-3/TRBV12-4|TRBJ2-5
CASRGGRQETQYF
>TRBV18|TRBJ2-5
CASSPRQGSETQYF
>TRBV27|TRBJ1-2
CASSRRQPEQGYGYTF
>TRBV19|TRBJ1-2
CASSLGPAGFIGYTF
>TRBV14|TRBJ1-1
CASSQEGRQWAFF
>TRBV19|TRBJ2-1
CASRQVGEQFF
>TRBV5-6|TRBJ1-6
CASSSGTGANSPLHF
>TRBV20-1|TRBJ2-1
CSALTYNEQFF
>TRBV5-4|TRBJ2-7
CASSLGQGVYEQYF
>TRBV30|TRBJ2-4
CAWSVTSDIQYF
>TRBV28|TRBJ1-6
CASRPTGWDNSPLHF
>TRBV10-1|TRBJ1-6
CASSPGQGSNSPLHF
>TRBV7-9|TRBJ2-2
CASSSRQGASGELFF
>TRBV4-3|TRBJ2-1
CASSQDRTNGEQFF
>TRBV14|TRBJ2-7
CASSRLDRGSYEQYF
>TRBV5-1|TRBJ2-3
CASSWQADTQYF
>TRBV3-1/TRBV3-2|TRBJ1-5
CASSLRQEGGPQHF
>TRBV7-2|TRBJ2-4
CASSLFVGNIQYF
>TRBV12-3/TRBV12-4|TRBJ1-2
CASSGQGYGYTF
>TRBV3-1/TRBV3-2|TRBJ2-1
CASSQERRGPNEQFF
>TRBV6-6|TRBJ2-1
CASRSPASGGNNEQFF
>TRBV28|TRBJ1-6
CASSTGDASPLHF
>TRBV7-9|TRBJ1-2
CASSWDRGYGYTF
>TRBV9|TRBJ2-2
CASSGGGTGDITGELFF
>TRBV28|TRBJ2-1
CASTQAPHEQFF
>TRBV7-9|TRBJ1-5
CASSLGLSGNQPQHF